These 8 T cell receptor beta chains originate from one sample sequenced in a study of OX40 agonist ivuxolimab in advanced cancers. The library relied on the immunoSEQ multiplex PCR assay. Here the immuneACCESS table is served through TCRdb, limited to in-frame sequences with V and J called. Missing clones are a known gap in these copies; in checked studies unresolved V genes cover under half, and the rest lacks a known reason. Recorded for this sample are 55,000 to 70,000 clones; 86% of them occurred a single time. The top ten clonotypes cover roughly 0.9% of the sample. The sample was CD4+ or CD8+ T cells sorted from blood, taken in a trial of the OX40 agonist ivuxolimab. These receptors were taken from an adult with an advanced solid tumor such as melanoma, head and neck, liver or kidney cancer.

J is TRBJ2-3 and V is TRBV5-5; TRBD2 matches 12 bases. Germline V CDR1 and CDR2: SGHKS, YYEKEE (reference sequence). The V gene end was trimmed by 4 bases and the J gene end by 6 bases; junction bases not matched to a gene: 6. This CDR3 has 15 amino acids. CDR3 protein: CASSRGLAGYDTQYF. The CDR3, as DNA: TGTGCCAGCAGCCGGGGACTAGCGGGTTATGATACGCAGTATTTT.

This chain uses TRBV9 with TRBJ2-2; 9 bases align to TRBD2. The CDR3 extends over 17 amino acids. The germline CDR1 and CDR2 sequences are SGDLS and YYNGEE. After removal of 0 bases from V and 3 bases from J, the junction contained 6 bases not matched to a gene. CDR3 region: CASSVGSSGAYTGELFF. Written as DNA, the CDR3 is TGTGCCAGCAGCGTAGGGTCTAGCGGGGCGTACACCGGGGAGCTGTTTTTT.

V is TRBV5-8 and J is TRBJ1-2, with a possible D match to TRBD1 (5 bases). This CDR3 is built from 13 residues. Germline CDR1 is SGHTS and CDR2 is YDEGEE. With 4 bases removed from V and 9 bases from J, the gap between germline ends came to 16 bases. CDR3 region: CASSAHGDGSYTF. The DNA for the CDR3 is TGTGCCAGCAGCGCCCACGGGGACGGGAGCTACACCTTC.

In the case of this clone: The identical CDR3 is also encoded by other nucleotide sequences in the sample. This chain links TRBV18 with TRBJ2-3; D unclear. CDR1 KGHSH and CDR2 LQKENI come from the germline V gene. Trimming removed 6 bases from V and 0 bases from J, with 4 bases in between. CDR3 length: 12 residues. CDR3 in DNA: TGTGCCAGCTCCCCGAGCACAGATACGCAGTATTTT. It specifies CASSPSTDTQYF.

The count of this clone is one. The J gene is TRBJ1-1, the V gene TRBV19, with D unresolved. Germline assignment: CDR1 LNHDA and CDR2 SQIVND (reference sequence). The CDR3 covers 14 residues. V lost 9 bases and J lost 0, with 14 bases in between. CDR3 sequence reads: CASAGSGMNTEAFF. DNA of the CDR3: TGTGCCAGCGCGGGGAGTGGGATGAACACTGAAGCTTTCTTT. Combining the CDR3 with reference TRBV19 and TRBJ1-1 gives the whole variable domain DGGITQSPKYLFRKEGQNVTLSCEQNLNHDAMYWYRQDPGQGLRLIYYSQIVNDFQKGDIAEGYSVSREKKESFPLTVTSAQKNPTAFYLCASAGSGMNTEAFFGQGTRLTVV.

The CDR3 is CASTSGGELFF. The DNA of the CDR3 is TGTGCCAGCACCTCGGGCGGGGAGCTGTTTTTT. The chain links TRBV7-6 to TRBJ2-2; unclear D gene. V dropped 7 bases and J dropped 7 bases, with 7 bases sitting between them. The CDR3 covers 11 residues. CDR1 and CDR2 from the germline V gene are SGHVS and FNYEAQ.

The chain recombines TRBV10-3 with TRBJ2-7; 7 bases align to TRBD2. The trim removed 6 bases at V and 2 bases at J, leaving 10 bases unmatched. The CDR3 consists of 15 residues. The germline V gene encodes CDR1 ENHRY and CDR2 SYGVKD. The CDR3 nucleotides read TGTGCCATCAGAGCAGGACTAGGCCCCACCTACGAGCAGTACTTC. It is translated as CAIRAGLGPTYEQYF.

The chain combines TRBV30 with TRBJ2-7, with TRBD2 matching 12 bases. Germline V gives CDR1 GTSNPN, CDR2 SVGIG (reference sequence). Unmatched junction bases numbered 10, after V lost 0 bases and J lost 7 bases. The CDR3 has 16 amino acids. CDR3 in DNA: TGTGCCTGGAGTGTAAGGAGACTAGCGGGAGCATATGAGCAGTACTTC. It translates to CAWSVRRLAGAYEQYF.